This passage covers 10 T cell receptor beta chains from one sample sequenced in a study of blood T cell repertoires in COVID-19. Sequenced by immunoSEQ multiplex PCR; TCRdb stores in-frame clones only, minus some. This sample carries 35,000 to 40,000 clones, over 75% of them seen once, and the ten largest clones take about two fifths. The source material was peripheral blood. These TCRs come from a man at least 80 years old with active or convalescent COVID-19.

This clone was detected a few times. The V call is TRBV13, the J call TRBJ2-7; 10 nucleotides agree with TRBD1. V lost 5 bases, J lost 5 bases, and 9 bases stayed unmatched. The CDR3 loop spans 15 amino acids. CDR1 is PRHDT, CDR2 FYEKMQ, per germline (reference sequence). CDR3 in DNA: TGTGCCAGCAGCCGAACCCCAGGACAGGGGGACGAGCAGTACTTC. Amino acids: CASSRTPGQGDEQYF. The full variable domain, in which reference TRBV13 and TRBJ2-7 provide the parts outside the CDR3, is AAGVIQSPRHLIKEKRETATLKCYPIPRHDTVYWYQQGPGQDPQFLISFYEKMQSDKGSIPDRFSAQQFSDYHSELNMSSLELGDSALYFCASSRTPGQGDEQYFGPGTRLTVT.

This clone was observed a few times. CDR3: CASSGTGGKRISTEAFF. The CDR3 coding sequence is TGTGCCAGCAGTGGGACAGGGGGGAAAAGAATTTCCACTGAAGCTTTCTTT. This chain links TRBV25-1 with TRBJ1-1; the match to TRBD1 covers 10 bases. CDR1 is MGHDK and CDR2 is SYGVNS in the germline V gene. This CDR3 contains 17 residues. Trimming at V came to 4 bases and at J to 4 bases, leaving 12 bases not matched to a gene.

The rearrangement uses TRBV19 and TRBJ2-7; possibly TRBD2 for D (5 bases). Germline CDR1 and CDR2: LNHDA and SQIVND (reference sequence). V lost 5 bases and J 0 bases, leaving 11 bases between the germline ends. The CDR3 extends over 14 amino acids. The DNA for the CDR3 is TGTGCCAGTAGTCGGTTGGGGAGCTCCTACGAGCAGTACTTC. It is translated as CASSRLGSSYEQYF.

This rearrangement joins TRBV3-1 (or the pseudogene TRBV3-2) to TRBJ1-3, with unresolved D. The germline CDR1 and CDR2 sequences are LGHDT and YNNKEL (reference sequence). V was trimmed by 0 bases and J by 4 bases, leaving 10 bases between them. The CDR3 runs 15 residues. CDR3 region: CASSQDRRSGNTIYF. In DNA, the CDR3 is TGTGCCAGCAGCCAAGACCGCAGGTCCGGAAACACCATATATTTT.

This clone was counted a single time. The rearrangement uses TRBV6-2 or TRBV6-3 and TRBJ2-1; D ambiguous. Germline CDR1 MNHEY, CDR2 SVGEGT. CDR3 length: 15 residues. V was clipped by 2 bases and J by 6 bases, with 14 bases between them. The CDR3 DNA is TGTGCCAGCAGTTACGGAGCCTTAAGAGGCAATGAGCAGTTCTTC. Translating it yields CASSYGALRGNEQFF.

J is TRBJ2-1 and V is TRBV5-3, with D possibly TRBD2 on 5 matching bases. TRBV5-3 is known as an ORF, though its function is uncertain. This CDR3 has 15 residues. V lost 3 bases and J 0 bases, leaving 10 bases between the germline ends. CDR3 amino acids: CARSSSGLSYNEQFF. CDR3 bases: TGTGCCAGAAGCTCCAGCGGTCTCTCCTACAATGAGCAGTTCTTC.

The chain employs TRBV6-5 and TRBJ1-6; D remains unclear. Germline lookup yields CDR1 MNHEY and CDR2 SVGAGI. CDR3 length: 14 amino acids. The ends were cut back, 5 bases at V and 10 bases at J, with 15 bases in the middle. The CDR3 protein is CASSPGLGGSPLHF. The CDR3 nucleotides are TGTGCCAGCAGTCCGGGCCTCGGAGGGTCACCCCTCCACTTT.

V gene TRBV11-1 combines with J gene TRBJ2-2; D is possibly TRBD2 (7 bases). This CDR3 is 16 amino acids long. Germline V gene data show CDR1 as SGHAT and CDR2 as FQDESV (reference sequence). Trimming left V 0 bases short and J 4 bases short, with 12 bases between. The CDR3 DNA reads as TGTGCCAGCAGCTTAGCGGGGGGGCAGGGCACCGGGGAGCTGTTTTTT. Translated: CASSLAGGQGTGELFF.

V and J are TRBV5-1 and TRBJ1-1; 9 positions match TRBD1. Looked up from germline, CDR1 is SGHRS and CDR2 is YFSETQ. The CDR3 totals 17 residues. Trimming took 0 bases from V and 5 from J; bases not matched to a gene: 11. CDR3 loop: CASSLVPKGTGNTEAFF. The CDR3 DNA reads as TGCGCCAGCAGCTTGGTACCCAAAGGGACAGGGAATACTGAAGCTTTCTTT. Supplemented by reference TRBV5-1 and TRBJ1-1, the full variable domain reads KAGVTQTPRYLIKTRGQQVTLSCSPISGHRSVSWYQQTPGQGLQFLFEYFSETQRNKGNFPGRFSGRQFSNSRSEMNVSTLELGDSALYLCASSLVPKGTGNTEAFFGQGTRLTVV.

This sequence joins TRBV9 and TRBJ1-5; 7 bases are shared with TRBD1. The germline V gene has CDR1 SGDLS and CDR2 YYNGEE. The CDR3 length is 15 residues. The V gene end was trimmed by 7 bases and the J gene end by 2 bases; junction bases not matched to a gene: 9. The CDR3 sequence: CASFFDREGNQPQHF. For the CDR3, the DNA is TGTGCCAGCTTTTTCGACAGGGAAGGCAATCAGCCCCAGCATTTT.